The rows below give T cell receptor beta chains drawn from one sample of a study of OX40 agonist ivuxolimab in advanced cancers. TCRdb's table, derived via immunoSEQ multiplex PCR, lists solely in-frame clones and lacks some. Of approximately 84,000 clones listed, roughly 87% are singletons. Sample: CD4+ or CD8+ T cells sorted from blood, taken in a trial of the OX40 agonist ivuxolimab. The origin of the receptors is an adult with an advanced solid tumor such as melanoma, head and neck, liver or kidney cancer. CDR3s include the opening cysteine and the closing phenylalanine or tryptophan. D genes are given only for firm matches. A row's size may be missing; if present it is once, few, many or a size class.

D gene,J gene,V gene,CDR3 length,clone size,CDR3 DNA,CDR3 protein
-,TRBJ1-1,TRBV30,16,-,TGTGCCTGGAGTGTACAGGGAGGTCTCAAGCGTCCTGAAGCTTTCTTT,CAWSVQGGLKRPEAFF
-,TRBJ2-1,TRBV7-8,15,-,TGTGCCAGCAGCCTCACTAACGGAGGGTACAATGAGCAGTTCTTC,CASSLTNGGYNEQFF
-,TRBJ2-3,TRBV7-3,15,-,TGTGCCAGCAGCTTAACGTCGGGGCCCACAGATACGCAGTATTTT,CASSLTSGPTDTQYF
TRBD2,TRBJ2-5,TRBV7-6,16,-,TGTGCCAGCAGCTGGACTAGCGGGGGCCGAGCAGAGACCCAGTACTTC,CASSWTSGGRAETQYF
-,TRBJ1-2,TRBV7-2,12,-,TGTGCCAGCAGCTTCAAGGGTGAGGGCTACACCTTC,CASSFKGEGYTF
-,TRBJ2-7,TRBV28,12,-,TGTGCCAGCAGTTTTCCGCTCTACGAGCAGTACTTC,CASSFPLYEQYF
-,TRBJ1-1,TRBV4-2,17,few,TGTGCCAGCAGCCAAGATCAGAGGGCAGGTGGGGACACTGAAGCTTTCTTT,CASSQDQRAGGDTEAFF
TRBD2,TRBJ2-1,TRBV4-2,12,-,TGTGCCAGCAGCCAACCTAGCGGGGCGCAGTTCTTC,CASSQPSGAQFF
TRBD1,TRBJ1-2,TRBV19,18,once,TGTGCCAGTTTTTCCCCGACAGGGCGAAAGGATTCTAACTATGGCTACACCTTC,CASFSPTGRKDSNYGYTF
-,TRBJ1-2,TRBV4-1,13,-,TGCGCCAGCAGCCAACAACTGCATTATGGCTACACCTTC,CASSQQLHYGYTF
-,TRBJ1-1,TRBV5-1,13,-,TGCGCCAGCAGCCAGGAAGGGGACACTGAAGCTTTCTTT,CASSQEGDTEAFF
-,TRBJ2-6,TRBV5-8,15,-,TGTGCCAGCAGCTCCCAGGGATCTGGGGCCAACGTCCTGACTTTC,CASSSQGSGANVLTF
-,TRBJ2-3,TRBV9,14,-,TGTGCCAGCAGCGCCCCTCACCAGGGCGATACGCAGTATTTT,CASSAPHQGDTQYF
-,TRBJ2-1,TRBV10-3,15,-,TGTGCCTCCGAGGGCGGGGAGAACTCCTACAATGAGCAGTTCTTC,CASEGGENSYNEQFF
-,TRBJ1-1,TRBV28,11,-,TGTGCCAGCAGATTGGAGGCCGGGGCTTTCTTT,CASRLEAGAFF
TRBD2,TRBJ2-1,TRBV19,13,-,TGTGCCAGTAGTAGGACTAGGGCGAATGAGCAGTTCTTC,CASSRTRANEQFF
-,TRBJ1-5,TRBV18,14,-,TGTGCCAGCTCACGGGGGACGGTGTATCAGCCCCAGCATTTT,CASSRGTVYQPQHF